Listed here are 16 T cell receptor beta chains from one sample, sequenced in a study of blood T cell repertoires in COVID-19. Assay: immunoSEQ multiplex PCR; the TCRdb copy retains only in-frame clones and omits some. The sample lists about 270,000 clones; 84% were seen once. Sequenced input: peripheral blood. The receptors were sampled from a human donor in a cohort sampled during active COVID-19.

The chain has TRBV6-2 or TRBV6-3 and TRBJ2-5; 8 nucleotides match TRBD2. V trimming: 2 bases; J trimming: 13 bases; junction bases outside the gene matches: 12. This CDR3 has 14 residues. CDR1 and CDR2 from the germline V gene are MNHEY and SVGEGT. The DNA of the CDR3 is TGTGCCAGCAGTTACACGGTAACTAGCGGTCGATGGTACTTC. The encoded protein is CASSYTVTSGRWYF.

This chain uses TRBV4-1 with TRBJ2-7; D possibly corresponds to TRBD1 (6 bases). CDR1 is MGHRA, CDR2 YSYEKL, per germline. V shed 1 base and J shed 0 bases, with 13 bases lying between them. This CDR3 comprises 16 residues. As DNA, the CDR3 is TGCGCCAGCAGCCAAGGACTCGTACAGGGCTCCTACGAGCAGTACTTC. Its protein is CASSQGLVQGSYEQYF.

The chain employs TRBV28 and TRBJ1-2; D possibly corresponds to TRBD1 (5 bases). V dropped 7 bases and J dropped 5 bases, with 14 bases sitting between them. Per germline, CDR1 MDHEN and CDR2 SYDVKM. This CDR3 region has 13 residues. In DNA, the CDR3 is TGTGCCAGCACTCGCACGGGGGAGTATGGCTACACCTTC. Residues: CASTRTGEYGYTF.

The genes are TRBV27 and TRBJ2-6; 8 positions agree with TRBD1. Per germline, CDR1 MNHEY and CDR2 SMNVEV (reference sequence). This CDR3 contains 15 residues. J was trimmed by 4 bases and V by 5 bases; bases with no gene match: 4. In DNA, the CDR3 is TGTGCCAGCAGTAGGACAGGGACGGGGGCCAACGTCCTGACTTTC. This translates into CASSRTGTGANVLTF.

V is TRBV5-4 and J is TRBJ2-3, with D possibly TRBD1 on 8 matching bases. The germline V gene has CDR1 SGHNT and CDR2 YYREEE (reference sequence). Trimming took off 7 bases at V and 2 bases at J, with 20 bases between the two ends. The CDR3 consists of 16 residues. The CDR3 DNA reads as TGTGCCAGCGCAGGGGGCCAGCGGGGAAACACAGATACGCAGTATTTT. Translating gives CASAGGQRGNTDTQYF.

The chain has TRBV6-6 and TRBJ1-6, with D uncertain. This CDR3 is 14 amino acids long. V dropped 4 bases and J dropped 8 bases, with 12 bases sitting between them. Germline V gene lookup returns CDR1 MNHNY and CDR2 SVGAGI (reference sequence). The CDR3 nucleotides are TGTGCCAGCAGTTCACCGAGTCTTTATTCACCCCTCCACTTT. Residues: CASSSPSLYSPLHF.

The V gene is TRBV5-4, the J gene TRBJ1-2, with D uncertain. Germline V gives CDR1 SGHNT, CDR2 YYREEE (reference sequence). The V gene lost 0 bases and the J gene lost 10 bases, with 16 bases spanning the gap. This CDR3 is 14 amino acids long. Here the CDR3 reads CASSLALGSGDYTF. CDR3 nucleotides: TGTGCCAGCAGCTTGGCCTTAGGTTCTGGAGACTACACCTTC.

The chain is built from TRBV7-2 and TRBJ2-3; possible D gene TRBD2, 6 bases. The CDR3 is 11 residues long. V was cut by 8 bases and J by 6 bases, with 9 bases left in between. Germline assignment: CDR1 SGHTA and CDR2 FQGNSA. CDR3 in amino acids: CASGAGDTQYF. The DNA of the CDR3 is TGTGCCAGCGGCGCGGGGGATACGCAGTATTTT.

The chain recombines TRBV3-1 (or the pseudogene TRBV3-2) with TRBJ1-2; possibly TRBD1 for D (5 bases). Looked up from germline, CDR1 is LGHDT and CDR2 is YNNKEL (reference sequence). Trimming took off 4 bases at V and 0 bases at J, with 21 bases between the two ends. The CDR3 consists of 18 residues. The CDR3 DNA sequence: TGTGCCAGCAGCCTTGGGGTTTTGGTAGGGGCCTCTAACTATGGCTACACCTTC. Amino acid sequence: CASSLGVLVGASNYGYTF.

The J gene is TRBJ1-1, the V gene TRBV12-3 or TRBV12-4; 9 positions match TRBD1. With 10 bases clipped from V and 5 bases from J, the junction kept 5 bases outside the gene matches. The CDR3 runs 12 residues. The CDR3 bases are TGTGCCATCGCGACAGGGGGAACTGAAGCTTTCTTT. It specifies CAIATGGTEAFF.

The chain links TRBV6-2 or TRBV6-3 to TRBJ1-2; D possibly corresponds to TRBD1 (5 bases). Germline CDR1 MNHEY, CDR2 SVGEGT. This CDR3 is 13 amino acids long. Trimming pared 0 bases from V and 8 bases from J, leaving 10 bases between. CDR3 coding DNA: TGTGCCAGCAGTTACTCGGGGCCGCGGGGCTACACCTTC. Its protein is CASSYSGPRGYTF.

The chain joins TRBV5-6 to TRBJ2-7, with D perhaps TRBD1 (5 bases). The V gene's germline CDR1 is SGHDT and CDR2 YYEEEE. V was trimmed by 4 bases and J by 5 bases, leaving 16 bases between them. The length of the CDR3 is 14 residues. Here the CDR3 DNA reads TGTGCCAGCAGCGAATTCGGCAGGGTCCACGAGCAGTACTTC. Translated: CASSEFGRVHEQYF.

V gene TRBV5-6 combines with J gene TRBJ2-7, with 12 bases matching TRBD2. This CDR3 region has 17 residues. Germline V gene data show CDR1 as SGHDT and CDR2 as YYEEEE. Unmatched junction bases numbered 5, after V lost 0 bases and J lost 1 base. The chain's CDR3 is CASSLALGLAGSYEQYF. For the CDR3, the DNA is TGTGCCAGCAGCTTGGCACTAGGACTAGCGGGATCCTACGAGCAGTACTTC.

The chain uses TRBV28 and TRBJ1-2, with 7 bases lining up with TRBD1. After removal of 5 bases from V and 8 bases from J, the junction contained 11 bases not matched to a gene. Germline V gene data show CDR1 as MDHEN and CDR2 as SYDVKM. The length of the CDR3 is 14 residues. CDR3 nucleotide sequence: TGTGCCAGCAGTACACCGGGACAGCTTGGCGGCTACACCTTC. Protein product: CASSTPGQLGGYTF.

The chain recombines TRBV5-1 with TRBJ1-4, with 10 positions matching TRBD1. V lost 2 bases, J lost 8 bases, and 6 bases stayed unmatched. This CDR3 is built from 15 residues. Germline V CDR1 and CDR2: SGHRS, YFSETQ. The CDR3 spells CASSLSGQGSEKLFF. CDR3 DNA sequence: TGCGCCAGCAGCTTATCGGGACAGGGGTCGGAAAAACTGTTTTTT.

Turning to this clone: The sample contains more than one DNA sequence encoding this CDR3. The chain recombines TRBV15 with TRBJ2-7; D may be TRBD2 (6 bases). Looked up from germline, CDR1 is LNHNV and CDR2 is YYDKDF (reference sequence). V was cut by 0 bases and J by 4 bases, with 7 bases left in between. The length of the CDR3 is 13 residues. This chain's CDR3 is CATSREGGYEQYF. DNA of the CDR3: TGTGCCACCAGCAGAGAGGGGGGTTACGAGCAGTACTTC.